The rows below give T cell receptor beta chains drawn from one sample of a study of T-cell memory formation after mild COVID-19. TCRdb re-analysed the 5' RACE reads in MiXCR, keeping a single row per CDR3 protein. The profile shows roughly 320,000 distinct CDR3 sequences, approximately 27% of them singletons. Sequencing input: PBMCs or a T cell subset sorted from them (not recorded which). The receptors were gathered from an adult woman who had mild COVID-19 (a few samples of this study predate the infection). Cell type and time point are not known. Both conserved end residues are part of each CDR3. Fields, in order: clone size, J gene, V gene, D gene, CDR3 protein, CDR3 DNA. A D gene is named only where the DNA matches it firmly. Not all rows give a size; the values are once, few, many and, for expanded clones, a class.

clone size: -; J gene: TRBJ1-6; V gene: TRBV30; D gene: TRBD1; CDR3 protein: CAWSGSPQGSSPLHF; CDR3 DNA: TGTGCCTGGAGCGGATCGCCACAGGGGTCCTCACCCCTCCACTTT
clone size: -; J gene: TRBJ2-6; V gene: TRBV7-9; D gene: -; CDR3 protein: CASSSRQPSSGANVLTF; CDR3 DNA: TGTGCCAGCAGCTCGAGACAACCCAGCTCTGGGGCCAACGTCCTGACTTTC
clone size: -; J gene: TRBJ2-7; V gene: TRBV12-5; D gene: TRBD2; CDR3 protein: CASVLGGGSYEQYF; CDR3 DNA: TGTGCTAGTGTCCTTGGGGGAGGGTCCTACGAGCAGTACTTC
clone size: -; J gene: TRBJ2-7; V gene: TRBV7-9; D gene: -; CDR3 protein: CASSPLGPEQYF; CDR3 DNA: TGTGCCAGCAGCCCATTGGGTCCCGAGCAGTACTTC
clone size: -; J gene: TRBJ2-7; V gene: TRBV10-3; D gene: -; CDR3 protein: CAISEPSASRDEQYF; CDR3 DNA: TGTGCCATCAGTGAGCCGTCAGCCAGTCGGGACGAGCAGTACTTC
clone size: few; J gene: TRBJ1-2; V gene: TRBV15; D gene: TRBD1; CDR3 protein: CATTPYRDRANYGYTF; CDR3 DNA: TGTGCCACCACCCCTTACCGGGACAGAGCTAACTATGGCTACACCTTC
clone size: -; J gene: TRBJ2-2; V gene: TRBV5-6; D gene: TRBD2; CDR3 protein: CASSFSGGRSAGELFF; CDR3 DNA: TGTGCCAGCAGCTTCTCTGGCGGGAGAAGCGCCGGGGAGCTGTTTTTT
clone size: few; J gene: TRBJ2-5; V gene: TRBV4-1; D gene: TRBD2; CDR3 protein: CASSQGTSGRETQYF; CDR3 DNA: TGCGCCAGCAGCCAAGGGACTAGCGGGAGGGAGACCCAGTACTTC
clone size: few; J gene: TRBJ2-1; V gene: TRBV2; D gene: -; CDR3 protein: CASRGKQVSEQFF; CDR3 DNA: TGTGCCAGCAGGGGGAAACAGGTTTCGGAGCAGTTCTTC
clone size: few; J gene: TRBJ1-2; V gene: TRBV7-9; D gene: -; CDR3 protein: CSSSPTGPENYGYTF; CDR3 DNA: TGTTCCAGCAGTCCTACGGGACCTGAAAACTATGGCTACACCTTC
clone size: once; J gene: TRBJ1-2; V gene: TRBV12-3/TRBV12-4; D gene: -; CDR3 protein: CASSNSRGNGYTF; CDR3 DNA: TGTGCCAGCAGTAACAGCAGGGGAAATGGCTACACCTTC
clone size: -; J gene: TRBJ2-3; V gene: TRBV7-8; D gene: -; CDR3 protein: CASSLPPGGRPDTQYF; CDR3 DNA: TGTGCCAGCAGCTTACCTCCGGGGGGCAGGCCAGATACGCAGTATTTT
clone size: few; J gene: TRBJ2-7; V gene: TRBV15; D gene: TRBD2; CDR3 protein: CATSRDIRAAGDLVF; CDR3 DNA: TGTGCCACCAGCAGAGATATCCGGGCGGCGGGGGACCTAGTTTTC
clone size: few; J gene: TRBJ2-1; V gene: TRBV20-1; D gene: -; CDR3 protein: CSASVATRANEQFF; CDR3 DNA: TGCAGTGCTAGCGTCGCGACACGTGCCAATGAGCAGTTCTTC
clone size: few; J gene: TRBJ2-7; V gene: TRBV5-1; D gene: -; CDR3 protein: CASSLVKSYEQYF; CDR3 DNA: TGCGCCAGCAGCTTGGTTAAGAGCTACGAGCAGTACTTC
clone size: -; J gene: TRBJ2-7; V gene: TRBV4-3; D gene: TRBD1; CDR3 protein: CASSTGTATAYEQYF; CDR3 DNA: TGCGCCAGCAGCACCGGGACAGCGACGGCCTACGAGCAGTACTTC
clone size: -; J gene: TRBJ2-7; V gene: TRBV20-1; D gene: -; CDR3 protein: CSARGGGGVDEQYF; CDR3 DNA: TGCAGTGCTAGAGGAGGAGGGGGGGTCGACGAGCAGTACTTC
clone size: many; J gene: TRBJ2-2; V gene: TRBV27; D gene: -; CDR3 protein: CASSLRGGTGELFF; CDR3 DNA: TGTGCCAGCAGCTTACGGGGAGGCACCGGGGAGCTGTTTTTT
clone size: -; J gene: TRBJ1-5; V gene: TRBV6-2/TRBV6-3; D gene: -; CDR3 protein: CASSFSSPGHRSNQPQHF; CDR3 DNA: TGTGCCAGCAGTTTTTCATCCCCGGGACACCGTAGCAATCAGCCCCAGCATTTT
clone size: -; J gene: TRBJ2-5; V gene: TRBV5-4; D gene: TRBD2; CDR3 protein: CASSLGIAGSQETQYF; CDR3 DNA: TGTGCCAGCAGCTTGGGAATAGCGGGGTCCCAAGAGACCCAGTACTTC
clone size: -; J gene: TRBJ2-5; V gene: TRBV20-1; D gene: TRBD1; CDR3 protein: CSARDRVGETQYF; CDR3 DNA: TGCAGTGCTAGGGACAGGGTAGGGGAGACCCAGTACTTC
clone size: -; J gene: TRBJ1-4; V gene: TRBV10-3; D gene: -; CDR3 protein: CATATPDNEKLFF; CDR3 DNA: TGTGCCACAGCAACGCCTGATAATGAAAAACTGTTTTTT
clone size: few; J gene: TRBJ1-1; V gene: TRBV19; D gene: -; CDR3 protein: CASSIVRANTEAFF; CDR3 DNA: TGTGCCAGTAGTATAGTGCGGGCGAACACTGAAGCTTTCTTT
clone size: -; J gene: TRBJ2-3; V gene: TRBV7-2; D gene: -; CDR3 protein: CASSLGWATDTQYF; CDR3 DNA: TGTGCCAGCAGCTTAGGTTGGGCCACAGATACGCAGTATTTT
clone size: few; J gene: TRBJ2-1; V gene: TRBV24-1; D gene: TRBD2; CDR3 protein: CATSDSSGRAIREQFF; CDR3 DNA: TGTGCCACCAGTGATTCTAGCGGGAGGGCCATCCGTGAGCAGTTCTTC
clone size: few; J gene: TRBJ1-1; V gene: TRBV11-3; D gene: -; CDR3 protein: CASSTLARGIAEAFF; CDR3 DNA: TGTGCCAGCAGCACCCTAGCTCGGGGGATCGCTGAAGCTTTCTTT
clone size: few; J gene: TRBJ1-2; V gene: TRBV12-3/TRBV12-4; D gene: -; CDR3 protein: CASRSLKGRDYGYTF; CDR3 DNA: TGTGCCAGCAGATCCCTCAAGGGGCGAGACTATGGCTACACCTTC
clone size: -; J gene: TRBJ2-7; V gene: TRBV5-6; D gene: TRBD1; CDR3 protein: CASSQWDRDSYEQYF; CDR3 DNA: TGTGCCAGCAGCCAATGGGACAGAGACTCCTACGAGCAGTACTTC
clone size: -; J gene: TRBJ2-7; V gene: TRBV29-1; D gene: TRBD1; CDR3 protein: CSVDLGDSSYEQYF; CDR3 DNA: TGCAGCGTTGATCTTGGGGACAGCTCCTACGAGCAGTACTTC
clone size: -; J gene: TRBJ2-3; V gene: TRBV7-9; D gene: TRBD2; CDR3 protein: CASSLLRGGGDTQYF; CDR3 DNA: TGTGCCAGCAGCTTACTCCGGGGGGGCGGAGATACGCAGTATTTT
clone size: -; J gene: TRBJ1-2; V gene: TRBV12-3/TRBV12-4; D gene: -; CDR3 protein: CASSLGPGNYGYTF; CDR3 DNA: TGTGCCAGCAGTTTAGGGCCGGGGAACTATGGCTACACCTTC
clone size: few; J gene: TRBJ1-2; V gene: TRBV6-5; D gene: -; CDR3 protein: CASRSGSGGYTF; CDR3 DNA: TGTGCCAGCAGAAGTGGATCGGGCGGCTACACCTTC
clone size: few; J gene: TRBJ2-6; V gene: TRBV12-3/TRBV12-4; D gene: -; CDR3 protein: CASSPRWGSDSGANVLTF; CDR3 DNA: TGTGCCAGCAGCCCGCGTTGGGGTTCCGACTCTGGGGCCAACGTCCTGACTTTC
clone size: -; J gene: TRBJ2-1; V gene: TRBV11-2; D gene: TRBD2; CDR3 protein: CASSLSASGSLGYNEQFF; CDR3 DNA: TGTGCCAGCAGCTTGTCGGCTAGCGGGAGCCTCGGTTACAATGAGCAGTTCTTC
clone size: few; J gene: TRBJ2-2; V gene: TRBV7-3; D gene: -; CDR3 protein: CASSWRQAGELFF; CDR3 DNA: TGTGCCAGCAGCTGGCGACAGGCCGGGGAGCTGTTTTTT
clone size: -; J gene: TRBJ2-1; V gene: TRBV5-6; D gene: -; CDR3 protein: CASSLGQSREQFF; CDR3 DNA: TGTGCCAGCAGCCTTGGTCAGTCGCGTGAGCAGTTCTTC
clone size: -; J gene: TRBJ1-5; V gene: TRBV24-1; D gene: -; CDR3 protein: CATSDGEGGGNQPQHF; CDR3 DNA: TGTGCCACCAGTGATGGAGAGGGGGGCGGCAATCAGCCCCAGCATTTT
clone size: few; J gene: TRBJ2-7; V gene: TRBV6-5; D gene: TRBD2; CDR3 protein: CASQGGRDYEQYF; CDR3 DNA: TGTGCCAGCCAGGGCGGGAGGGACTACGAGCAGTACTTC
clone size: -; J gene: TRBJ2-5; V gene: TRBV4-1; D gene: TRBD2; CDR3 protein: CASSPGGLAGQETQYF; CDR3 DNA: TGCGCCAGCAGCCCCGGCGGACTAGCGGGGCAAGAGACCCAGTACTTC
clone size: -; J gene: TRBJ1-5; V gene: TRBV27; D gene: TRBD1; CDR3 protein: CASSLGTGYQPQHF; CDR3 DNA: TGTGCCAGCAGTTTAGGGACAGGGTACCAGCCCCAGCATTTT
clone size: -; J gene: TRBJ2-7; V gene: TRBV2; D gene: TRBD2; CDR3 protein: CASVNERGLGYEQYF; CDR3 DNA: TGTGCCAGCGTGAACGAAAGGGGACTAGGGTACGAGCAGTACTTC
clone size: -; J gene: TRBJ2-2; V gene: TRBV12-3/TRBV12-4; D gene: -; CDR3 protein: CASSFRVRGHTGELFF; CDR3 DNA: TGTGCCAGCAGTTTCAGGGTCAGGGGCCACACCGGGGAGCTGTTTTTT
clone size: -; J gene: TRBJ2-3; V gene: TRBV27; D gene: TRBD1; CDR3 protein: CASSFGTGEEYF; CDR3 DNA: TGTGCCAGCAGTTTCGGGACAGGGGAGGAGTATTTT
clone size: -; J gene: TRBJ1-1; V gene: TRBV10-3; D gene: -; CDR3 protein: CAISEIGARGTEAFF; CDR3 DNA: TGTGCCATCAGTGAGATCGGGGCTCGGGGAACTGAAGCTTTCTTT
clone size: few; J gene: TRBJ2-3; V gene: TRBV18; D gene: -; CDR3 protein: CASSPNVRTDTQYF; CDR3 DNA: TGTGCCAGCTCACCAAACGTACGCACAGATACGCAGTATTTT
clone size: -; J gene: TRBJ2-5; V gene: TRBV7-3; D gene: -; CDR3 protein: CASSLQGRETQYF; CDR3 DNA: TGTGCCAGCAGCTTACAGGGGCGGGAGACCCAGTACTTC
clone size: few; J gene: TRBJ1-1; V gene: TRBV20-1; D gene: -; CDR3 protein: CRPGPRTMNTEAFF; CDR3 DNA: TGCAGACCGGGACCCCGAACCATGAACACTGAAGCTTTCTTT
clone size: few; J gene: TRBJ2-3; V gene: TRBV15; D gene: TRBD1; CDR3 protein: CATSRVQGVGTDTQYF; CDR3 DNA: TGTGCCACCAGCAGAGTTCAGGGGGTCGGCACAGATACGCAGTATTTT
clone size: -; J gene: TRBJ2-1; V gene: TRBV7-3; D gene: TRBD2; CDR3 protein: CASSLATSGRNEQFF; CDR3 DNA: TGTGCCAGCAGCTTAGCGACTAGCGGGAGGAATGAGCAGTTCTTC
clone size: -; J gene: TRBJ2-7; V gene: TRBV12-3/TRBV12-4; D gene: TRBD1; CDR3 protein: CASSPLGQGRAYEQYF; CDR3 DNA: TGTGCCAGCAGTCCCCTCGGACAGGGAAGGGCTTACGAGCAGTACTTC
clone size: -; J gene: TRBJ1-1; V gene: TRBV5-1; D gene: -; CDR3 protein: CASSPGSTGSSTEAFF; CDR3 DNA: TGCGCCAGCAGCCCCGGGTCGACAGGTTCGAGCACTGAAGCTTTCTTT
clone size: -; J gene: TRBJ2-7; V gene: TRBV5-1; D gene: TRBD1; CDR3 protein: CASSSRDRANEQYF; CDR3 DNA: TGCGCCAGCAGCTCCCGGGACAGGGCAAACGAGCAGTACTTC
clone size: few; J gene: TRBJ2-5; V gene: TRBV7-2; D gene: -; CDR3 protein: CASSLEGSQETQYF; CDR3 DNA: TGTGCCAGCAGCTTAGAGGGGTCCCAAGAGACCCAGTACTTC
clone size: -; J gene: TRBJ2-6; V gene: TRBV5-1; D gene: -; CDR3 protein: CASSLVFGGSSGANVLTF; CDR3 DNA: TGCGCCAGCAGCTTGGTGTTTGGGGGAAGCTCTGGGGCCAACGTCCTGACTTTC
clone size: few; J gene: TRBJ2-7; V gene: TRBV11-2; D gene: -; CDR3 protein: CASSLGGPTLYEQYF; CDR3 DNA: TGTGCCAGCAGCTTAGGAGGCCCTACACTGTACGAGCAGTACTTC
clone size: -; J gene: TRBJ1-1; V gene: TRBV18; D gene: -; CDR3 protein: CARSPSMNTEAFF; CDR3 DNA: TGTGCCAGATCACCATCTATGAACACTGAAGCTTTCTTT
clone size: -; J gene: TRBJ1-6; V gene: TRBV5-1; D gene: TRBD1; CDR3 protein: CASSVQGASNSPLHF; CDR3 DNA: TGCGCCAGCAGTGTGCAGGGGGCTAGCAATTCACCCCTCCACTTT
clone size: few; J gene: TRBJ2-7; V gene: TRBV12-3/TRBV12-4; D gene: -; CDR3 protein: CASSPLGAGGSYEQYF; CDR3 DNA: TGTGCCAGCAGCCCACTTGGGGCAGGGGGGAGCTACGAGCAGTACTTC